Each of the 16 T cell receptor beta chains below was sequenced from the same sample in a study of T cells in Graves' hyperthyroidism and ophthalmopathy. TCR beta CDR3 region amplification was performed from RNA transcripts. The HTBI primer set drove a first-round RT-PCR of the TCR CDR3. TCRdb recomputed calls from the multiplex PCR reads with MiXCR, one row per CDR3 protein. The repertoire holds 350,000 or so distinct CDR3 sequences, about 18% seen once, with approximately 33% in the top ten. The material sequenced was blood. These receptors came from a woman aged 25 to 45 with Graves' hyperthyroidism that later progressed to Graves' ophthalmopathy.

This clonotype was seen at least ten times. The J gene is TRBJ1-6, the V gene TRBV6-1; D remains unclear. CDR1 is MNHNS and CDR2 is SASEGT in the germline V gene. V gave up 6 bases and J gave up 8 bases, with 8 bases separating them. The CDR3 has 12 amino acids. CDR3 residues: CASRYLDSPLHF. DNA of the CDR3: TGTGCCAGCAGATACCTGGATTCACCCCTCCACTTT.

This clonotype was counted at least ten times. The chain recombines TRBV20-1 with TRBJ2-3, with D unresolved. The V and J ends lost 0 bases and 10 bases respectively, with 14 bases between them. This CDR3 has 13 residues. Germline-derived CDR1 and CDR2 are DFQATT and SNEGSKA (reference sequence). This chain's CDR3 is CSARDPAASAQYF. CDR3 nucleotide sequence: TGCAGTGCTAGAGATCCAGCAGCTTCGGCGCAGTATTTT.

This clonotype has at least ten counts. The chain employs TRBV19 and TRBJ1-1; D is uncertain. The V end was cut by 9 bases, the J end by 0 bases, with 14 bases between. The CDR3 is 14 residues long. Per germline, CDR1 LNHDA and CDR2 SQIVND (reference sequence). CDR3 in amino acids: CASSVGQLNTEAFF. In DNA form, the CDR3 reads TGTGCCAGCAGCGTAGGCCAGTTGAACACTGAAGCTTTCTTT. The full variable domain, its missing parts supplied by reference TRBV19 and TRBJ1-1, is DGGITQSPKYLFRKEGQNVTLSCEQNLNHDAMYWYRQDPGQGLRLIYYSQIVNDFQKGDIAEGYSVSREKKESFPLTVTSAQKNPTAFYLCASSVGQLNTEAFFGQGTRLTVV.

At least ten counts were recorded for this clonotype. The V and J genes are TRBV27 and TRBJ1-1; maybe TRBD1 (5 bases). Germline V CDR1 and CDR2: MNHEY, SMNVEV (reference sequence). There are 14 residues in the CDR3. Trimming pared 1 base from V and 10 bases from J, leaving 16 bases between. The CDR3 DNA is TGTGCCAGCAGTTTATTTAGGGACCATTCTCTAGCTTTCTTT. It specifies CASSLFRDHSLAFF.

This clonotype was detected many times. J is TRBJ1-1 and V is TRBV6-1; no definite D call. CDR3 size: 14 residues. The germline V gene encodes CDR1 MNHNS and CDR2 SASEGT. Trimming pared 0 bases from V and 1 base from J, leaving 6 bases between. The DNA for the CDR3 is TGTGCCAGCAGTGAAGCGGGGAAGAACACTGAAGCTTTCTTT. As protein: CASSEAGKNTEAFF.

This clonotype was counted at least ten times. The DNA for the CDR3 is TGCGCCACCCTCAGCGGCACTGAAGCTTTCTTT. It translates to CATLSGTEAFF. The J gene is TRBJ1-1, the V gene TRBV10-2; D call uncertain. CDR1 and CDR2 (germline): WSHSY, SAAADI. The CDR3 runs 11 residues. The V end was cut by 10 bases, the J end by 4 bases, with 10 bases between.

This clonotype was seen many times. The chain is built from TRBV28 and TRBJ2-3, with unresolved D. V was shortened by 4 bases and J by 0 bases, with 11 bases between the two germline ends. CDR1 and CDR2 from the germline V gene are MDHEN and SYDVKM. CDR3 length equals 15 residues. The CDR3 region is CASSSETESTDTQYF. CDR3 in DNA: TGTGCCAGCAGTTCGGAGACGGAGAGCACAGATACGCAGTATTTT.

The chain has TRBV7-9 and TRBJ2-1; possibly TRBD2 for D (5 bases). The germline V gene has CDR1 SEHNR and CDR2 FQNEAQ (reference sequence). V lost 3 bases to trimming and J lost 3 bases, with 18 bases between them. The CDR3 consists of 17 residues. The CDR3 DNA reads as TGTGCCAGCAGCTTTGGCAGCGGAGGACCGTTCTACAATGAGCAGTTCTTC. Translation: CASSFGSGGPFYNEQFF. The full variable domain, with the rest looked up from reference TRBV7-9 and TRBJ2-1, is DTGVSQNPRHKITKRGQNVTFRCDPISEHNRLYWYRQTLGQGPEFLTYFQNEAQLEKSRLLSDRFSAERPKGSFSTLEIQRTEQGDSAMYLCASSFGSGGPFYNEQFFGPGTRLTVL.

The sample holds many counts of this clonotype. V and J are TRBV7-8 and TRBJ1-2; TRBD1 agrees at 9 bases. The CDR3 runs 16 residues. The ends lost 7 bases at V and 5 bases at J; junction bases unmatched: 14. Germline CDR1 is SGHVS and CDR2 is FQNEAQ. The DNA for the CDR3 is TGTGCCAGCACCCCGGGACAGGACAGGGGCCTTTATGGCTACACCTTC. This encodes CASTPGQDRGLYGYTF.

This clonotype was counted only a few times. This rearrangement joins TRBV5-5 to TRBJ1-1; D possibly corresponds to TRBD1 (6 bases). V was trimmed by 0 bases and J by 0 bases, leaving 12 bases between them. Germline V gives CDR1 SGHKS, CDR2 YYEKEE (reference sequence). This CDR3 comprises 16 residues. The CDR3 protein is CASSLGGGRVNTEAFF. CDR3 sequence (DNA): TGTGCCAGCAGCTTGGGCGGGGGCAGGGTGAACACTGAAGCTTTCTTT.

The chain joins TRBV5-1 to TRBJ2-5; maybe TRBD1 (6 bases). CDR3 size: 14 residues. Trimming shortened V by 4 bases and J by 1 base, and 11 bases separated the two germline ends. From germline, CDR1 is SGHRS and CDR2 YFSETQ. CDR3 DNA: TGCGCCAGCAGCCCGGACAGACCCCAAGAGACCCAGTACTTC. Residues: CASSPDRPQETQYF.

The table lists this clonotype with many counts. The rearrangement links TRBV27 to TRBJ2-7; D is perhaps TRBD1 (5 bases). Trimming removed 9 bases from V and 0 bases from J, with 12 bases in between. The CDR3 has 13 amino acids. The germline V gene has CDR1 MNHEY and CDR2 SMNVEV (reference sequence). The CDR3 DNA reads as TGTGCCAGTGGGGCAGGATTCTCCTACGAGCAGTACTTC. This gives the protein CASGAGFSYEQYF.

This clonotype has just a few counts. V and J are TRBV6-1 and TRBJ2-1, with TRBD2 matching over 8 bases. Germline lookup yields CDR1 MNHNS and CDR2 SASEGT. V dropped 6 bases and J dropped 10; count of bases not matched to a gene: 20. The CDR3 extends over 17 amino acids. Written as DNA, the CDR3 is TGTGCCAGCAGATCGCCAGTTAAAGCGGGGGTGGCCCGAGAGCAGTTCTTC. This encodes CASRSPVKAGVAREQFF.

This clonotype was seen many times. The chain uses TRBV20-1 and TRBJ2-5, with 11 bases fitting TRBD2. After removal of 6 bases from V and 5 bases from J, the junction contained 11 bases not matched to a gene. Germline values: CDR1 DFQATT, CDR2 SNEGSKA (reference sequence). The CDR3 totals 15 residues. The CDR3 loop is CSAPKLAGAWETQYF. CDR3 in DNA: TGCAGTGCCCCGAAACTAGCGGGAGCGTGGGAGACCCAGTACTTC.

The rearrangement uses TRBV19 and TRBJ1-1; no clear D. Germline V gene sequence: CDR1 LNHDA, CDR2 SQIVND (reference sequence). V was trimmed by 2 bases and J by 1 base, leaving 11 bases between them. The length of the CDR3 is 15 residues. CDR3: CASSINAGGNTEAFF. Here the CDR3 DNA reads TGTGCCAGTAGTATAAACGCAGGCGGGAACACTGAAGCTTTCTTT.

This clonotype was seen at least ten times. The chain couples TRBV28 to TRBJ2-1; no clear D gene. Trimming left V 5 bases short and J 0 bases short, with 17 bases between. CDR3 length equals 17 residues. Germline V gives CDR1 MDHEN, CDR2 SYDVKM. DNA of the CDR3: TGTGCCAGCAGTCCTGGGTTAGTTATCAGCTCCTACAATGAGCAGTTCTTC. This gives the protein CASSPGLVISSYNEQFF.